Included here is one TCR beta chain sequence, with context. Generated by immunoSEQ multiplex PCR, the TCRdb table keeps only in-frame clones and is missing some. The data hold roughly 38,000 clones, with 65% to 80% observed a single time. This sample is drawn from a study of blood T cell repertoires in COVID-19. Overall study context: Sample material is recorded as cDNA or gDNA derived from T cells, B-cell-depleted T cells, or PBMCs.

The germline V gene has CDR1 MNHNY and CDR2 SVGAGI (reference sequence). The CDR3 is made up of 15 amino acids. Germline trimming cut 2 bases from V and 7 bases from J; bases unmatched to any gene: 7. The V call is TRBV6-6, the J call TRBJ2-7, with TRBD2 identical over 11 bases. This sequence was found in a man aged 60 to 69 with active COVID-19. The sample comprised peripheral blood. The CDR3, as DNA: TGTGCCAGCAGTTACCATAGCGGGGGGGCTGGAGAGCAGTACTTC. Protein product: CASSYHSGGAGEQYF.